The 3 T cell receptor beta chains below all came from one sample that was sequenced in a study of blood T cell repertoires in COVID-19. The protocol was immunoSEQ multiplex PCR, while the TCRdb copy is restricted to in-frame clones and leaves out a portion. The data show around 190,000 clones, approximately 89% seen once. Sequenced: peripheral blood. The receptors stem from a woman aged 55-69 years with acute or convalescent COVID-19.

Only a few counts were recorded for this clone. The chain links TRBV29-1 to TRBJ2-1, with 7 bases that match TRBD2. The CDR3 extends over 13 amino acids. V trimming: 5 bases; J trimming: 4 bases; junction bases outside the gene matches: 5. Germline V gene lookup returns CDR1 SQVTM and CDR2 ANQGSEA. The CDR3 region has the DNA TGCAGCGTTCGTGGGAGGGTGTACAATGAGCAGTTCTTC. The encoded protein is CSVRGRVYNEQFF.

This sequence joins TRBV5-1 and TRBJ2-3; 8 bases map to TRBD1. The V and J ends lost 0 bases and 2 bases, in that order; junction bases with no gene match: 8. The CDR3 extends over 17 amino acids. Germline V CDR1 and CDR2: SGHRS, YFSETQ. The CDR3 region is CASSLGTGGISTDTQYF. Written as DNA, the CDR3 is TGCGCCAGCAGCTTGGGAACAGGGGGAATCTCCACAGATACGCAGTATTTT.

The chain couples TRBV11-1 to TRBJ1-1, with TRBD1 matching 7 bases. Trimming took 5 bases from V and 0 from J; bases not matched to a gene: 6. The germline V gene has CDR1 SGHAT and CDR2 FQDESV (reference sequence). The CDR3 is 15 amino acids. The CDR3 protein is CASSLQGLLNTEAFF. The DNA for the CDR3 is TGTGCCAGCAGCCTACAGGGGCTCTTGAACACTGAAGCTTTCTTT.